The following is a T cell receptor beta chain sequence with its context. This clone's antigen is unknown. Base qualities are missing; no much larger clone stands one base away. Other nucleotide sequences from this sample produce the same CDR3. This record comes from a study of blood T cell repertoires in COVID-19 (dated by TCRdb to about 2020). In terms of the full investigation: The collaborator samples originated in the United States, Italy and Spain and spanned the acute and convalescent phases of COVID-19. Nearly every sample came with metadata listing a de-identified subject ID, COVID-19 status, age in years and sex. The prospective study material was composed of cDNA or gDNA derived from T cells, B-cell-depleted T cells, or PBMCs. Where available, HLA class I and class II types were taken from metadata supplied by the sample provider and were not determined by assay-based typing. The samples were drawn from the first 160 participants of the ongoing ImmuneRACE study and from more than 1,000 subjects provided by 6 global collaborators. The repertoires were released in a freely available public database meant as a resource for research on the immune response to SARS-CoV-2. The dataset comprised deeply sampled blood TCRbeta repertoires from subjects exposed to, actively infected with, or recovered from COVID-19.

TCRbeta CDR3 regions were amplified from genomic DNA by means of the immunoSEQ Assay, a bias-controlled multiplex PCR. The published analysis was carried out like this. Nucleated cell counts per sample were estimated from amplification of reference gene primers within the assay. To quantify the absolute abundance of each unique TCRbeta CDR3 rearrangement, sequence reads were collapsed and filtered. For each sample, productive Simpson clonality was calculated by taking the square root of Simpson's diversity index across productive rearrangements. TCRdb obtained this table from immuneACCESS and retained in-frame rearrangements with V and J assigned. These tables miss some clones; where compared with another copy, unresolved V genes account for less than half of the shortfall, and the remainder is unexplained. The DNA gave D and trimming, while V, J and clone size come from that table. For this sample there are around 220,000 clones; 88% appear just once. The leading ten clones occupy more than 1.4% of the sample.

Collaborating institutions collected whole blood in K2EDTA tubes following their own protocols. For TCRbeta analysis, collaborators shipped samples in one of three forms: frozen whole blood, isolated PBMCs, or DNA extracted from either of those sample types. What the research found in general, with its limitations: How much clinical and demographic metadata was included differed by source and by participant, and the metadata was provided uncurated.

CDR1 and CDR2 (MDHEN, SYDVKM) derive from the germline V gene. The CDR3 covers 14 residues, taking in both the cysteine and the phenylalanine. This entry keeps only the CDR3 DNA: 42 bases, framed from base 1. The germline V end is reduced by 6 bases and the J end by 4 bases; junction bases left unmatched: 7. The rearranged chain carries TRBV28 and TRBJ1-2, and 8 junctional nucleotides match TRBD1. This TCR was recovered from a young man with active or convalescent COVID-19. Input material: peripheral blood. This receptor has the CDR3 CASSLGQGGYGYTF. DNA sequence: TGTGCCAGCAGCCTCGGACAGGGCGGCTATGGCTACACCTTC.